This T cell receptor beta chain originates from a study of TIL therapy for anti-PD-1-resistant metastatic lung cancer. Across the study: Patients then received nivolumab; progressors got lymphodepletion, TIL and IL-2. Median tumor PD-L1 proportion score was roughly 5.8%. The study's findings and limits: This highly selected cohort may not generalize to typical lung cancer patients. Infused TIL clonotypes partially replaced the baseline blood repertoire, then decayed over months.

This CDR3 is 13 amino acids long. CDR1 GTSNPN and CDR2 SVGIG come from the germline V gene (reference sequence). Deletions cut 8 bases from V and 0 bases from J, with 11 bases between. The immunoSEQ assay was v3. Some clones are missing from TCRdb's copy, which holds only in-frame ones; the method was immunoSEQ multiplex PCR. The repertoire has tens of thousands of clones, less than 75% of them found once; the top ten carry about 2%. The time point here: pre-treatment sample, taken before nivolumab and TIL therapy. Points on this clone: Antigen: not known.

The gene calls are TRBV30 and TRBJ1-3; D not certain. The sequence came from a person aged 25-80 years with non-small cell lung cancer. The specimen comprised blood, sampled at baseline. CDR3 protein: CAAVGFSGNTIYF. CDR3 DNA: TGTGCCGCCGTTGGGTTCTCTGGAAACACCATATATTTT.